The 11 T cell receptor beta chains reported below all come from one sample, sequenced in a study of T-cell reconstitution after alpha-beta-depleted transplantation in children. Construction of the TCRbeta library involved unique molecular identifiers. TCRdb reprocessed the PCR reads via MiXCR and lists one record per CDR3 protein. Among about 400,000 distinct CDR3 sequences listed, roughly 22% were seen once. Sequencing was performed on PBMCs from the stem cell graft donor, taken from the stem cell graft. The origin of the receptors is a human donor who donated a stem cell graft to a child with acute myeloid leukemia.

This chain uses TRBV28 with TRBJ2-7; possibly TRBD1 or TRBD2 for D (5 bases each). Germline V lookup: CDR1 MDHEN, CDR2 SYDVKM. The V gene lost 5 bases and the J gene lost 0 bases, with 20 bases spanning the gap. This CDR3 region has 17 residues. The CDR3 here is CASSVLGVGRGSYEQYF. The CDR3 DNA reads as TGTGCCAGCAGTGTACTCGGCGTGGGACGTGGCTCCTACGAGCAGTACTTC.

About this clonotype: A read error may produce the germline difference seen at one junction end. V usage is TRBV12-3 or TRBV12-4 and J usage is TRBJ1-2; a weak D match, TRBD1 (5 bases). CDR3 size: 15 residues. The CDR3 sequence: CASSPTPGRDYGYTF. The CDR3 nucleotides read TGTGCCAGCAGCCCTACTCCGGGACGGGACTACGGCTACACCTTC.

This chain connects TRBV28 to TRBJ2-7; 7 bases align to TRBD2. Germline assignment: CDR1 MDHEN and CDR2 SYDVKM. The ends lost 5 bases at V and 3 bases at J; junction bases unmatched: 10. The CDR3 totals 15 residues. The CDR3: CASSPSWGGGYEQYF. Here the CDR3 DNA reads TGTGCCAGCAGTCCCAGTTGGGGGGGTGGCTACGAGCAGTACTTC.

In this sample, this clonotype turned up many times. The V call is TRBV20-1, the J call TRBJ2-1; D could derive from TRBD1 or TRBD2 (5 bases each). CDR1 is DFQATT and CDR2 is SNEGSKA in the germline V gene (reference sequence). This CDR3 is 11 amino acids long. Trimming cost V 2 bases and J 14 bases, with 13 bases left between them. This chain's CDR3 is CSARKGPYEFF. The CDR3 DNA reads TGCAGTGCTAGAAAGGGACCATACGAGTTCTTC.

In its sample, this clonotype was seen many times. The chain combines TRBV29-1 with TRBJ2-1; no clear D. Trimming took off 4 bases at V and 11 bases at J, with 12 bases between the two ends. This CDR3 contains 11 residues. Germline loops: CDR1 SQVTM, CDR2 ANQGSEA. The CDR3 nucleotides are TGCAGCGTTGGATGGTCTGCTCAGCAGTTCTTC. It translates to CSVGWSAQQFF.

In its sample, this clonotype was seen many times. This sequence joins TRBV27 and TRBJ2-7; D tentatively fits TRBD1 or TRBD2 (5 bases each). Trimming removed 2 bases from V and 6 bases from J, with 11 bases in between. This CDR3 comprises 13 residues. CDR1 MNHEY and CDR2 SMNVEV come from the germline V gene (reference sequence). The CDR3 sequence: CASSLGTFGEQYF. The CDR3 bases are TGTGCCAGCAGTTTAGGGACCTTTGGCGAGCAGTACTTC.

This clonotype was recorded many times. The V call is TRBV12-3 or TRBV12-4, the J call TRBJ2-2, with D unresolved. This CDR3 spans 16 amino acids. V shed 4 bases and J shed 0 bases, with 12 bases lying between them. CDR3 coding DNA: TGTGCCAGCAGTTCCACATCCCAAACGAACACCGGGGAGCTGTTTTTT. Translating it yields CASSSTSQTNTGELFF.

This clonotype came up a few times. The V gene is TRBV20-1, the J gene TRBJ2-1; no reliable D call. The germline gives CDR1 DFQATT, CDR2 SNEGSKA (reference sequence). V shed 7 bases and J shed 10 bases, with 11 bases lying between them. This CDR3 region has 10 residues. CDR3 in amino acids: CSVDRREQFF. For the CDR3, the DNA is TGCAGTGTTGACCGCCGGGAGCAGTTCTTC.

This clonotype has more than one count but fewer than ten. V gene TRBV20-1 combines with J gene TRBJ2-5, with no clear D. V lost 2 bases, J lost 5 bases, and 9 bases lay in between. Germline lookup yields CDR1 DFQATT and CDR2 SNEGSKA (reference sequence). CDR3 length: 12 residues. CDR3 protein: CSARSFPETQYF. The CDR3 nucleotides read TGCAGTGCTAGAAGCTTTCCGGAGACCCAGTACTTC.

The CDR3 region has the DNA TGTGCCAGCACCACGACAGGGAACAACTATGGCTACACCTTC. Its protein product is CASTTTGNNYGYTF. J is TRBJ1-2 and V is TRBV12-3 or TRBV12-4; TRBD1 agrees at 7 bases. This CDR3 spans 14 amino acids. Losses at the gene ends were 7 bases for V and 2 bases for J; bases not matched to a gene: 7.

V gene TRBV12-3 or TRBV12-4 combines with J gene TRBJ2-5; D ambiguous. The CDR3 extends over 17 amino acids. With 6 bases removed from V and 2 bases from J, the gap between germline ends came to 22 bases. Written as DNA, the CDR3 is TGTGCCAGCAGCCTCTTACGGTCCGTTAATCCGCAAGAGACCCAGTACTTC. This sequence encodes CASSLLRSVNPQETQYF.